The present T cell receptor beta chain was sequenced within a study of blood T cell repertoires in COVID-19. Study-wide background: Italy, Spain and the United States were the sources of the convalescent and acute COVID-19 samples.

Clones were sequenced by immunoSEQ multiplex PCR, and TCRdb holds only the in-frame ones, with some missing. The table includes fewer than 300,000 clones, approximately 90% detected once. The CDR3 sequence is 15 residues long. CDR1 and CDR2 from the germline V gene are SGDLS and YYNGEE. V shed 4 bases and J 7 bases; nucleotides not matched to a gene: 13. The sequence was obtained from a man aged 40-50 years who had recovered from COVID-19. Sequencing was performed on PBMCs or T cells enriched from blood (not recorded which). This chain links TRBV9 with TRBJ1-2; 7 nucleotides line up with TRBD1. The DNA of the CDR3 is TGTGCCAGCAGCACATATCTGGGACAGAGCGTTGGCTACACCTTC. The encoded protein is CASSTYLGQSVGYTF. Complete variable domain (other parts from reference TRBV9 and TRBJ1-2): DSGVTQTPKHLITATGQRVTLRCSPRSGDLSVYWYQQSLDQGLQFLIQYYNGEERAKGNILERFSAQQFPDLHSELNLSSLELGDSALYFCASSTYLGQSVGYTFGSGTRLTVV.